Below, 32 T cell receptor beta chains from the same sample are listed, as sequenced in a study of blood T cells in healthy people across ages. Then a second PCR, running about 6 to 11 cycles, was carried out with a sample-barcoded 5' primer and a J-beta primer mix. TCRdb recomputed calls from the 5' RACE reads with MiXCR, one row per CDR3 protein. The table has approximately 800,000 distinct CDR3 sequences, under 30% seen once; the top ten hold 3%. The same sample was also used in a study of T cells of mothers and their children.

Sequenced input: blood. The source of these receptors is a boy aged 5 to 17 in good health.

This clonotype was counted ten times or more. The rearrangement uses TRBV5-1 and TRBJ2-5; 7 nucleotides agree with TRBD2. Per germline, CDR1 SGHRS and CDR2 YFSETQ. J gave up 2 bases and V 3 bases, and 7 bases lay outside the gene matches. The CDR3 has 15 residues. The CDR3 region is CASSWVSSGQETQYF. In nucleotides, the CDR3 is TGCGCCAGCAGCTGGGTATCTAGCGGTCAAGAGACCCAGTACTTC.

This sequence joins TRBV7-9 and TRBJ1-1, with 7 bases that match TRBD1. Germline CDR1 is SEHNR and CDR2 is FQNEAQ (reference sequence). This CDR3 is 13 amino acids long. V shed 9 bases, J shed 0 bases, and the junction held 4 bases outside the gene matches. CDR3 in amino acids: CASQQGMNTEAFF. In DNA form, the CDR3 reads TGTGCCAGTCAACAGGGGATGAACACTGAAGCTTTCTTT.

The V gene is TRBV20-1, the J gene TRBJ2-6; D gene uncertain. The germline CDR1 and CDR2 sequences are DFQATT and SNEGSKA (reference sequence). Trimming took off 2 bases at V and 0 bases at J, with 8 bases between the two ends. CDR3 size: 15 residues. DNA of the CDR3: TGCAGTGCTAGACCGGTAGGCTCTGGGGCCAACGTCCTGACTTTC. Translation: CSARPVGSGANVLTF.

In DNA, the CDR3 is TGCAGCGTTGAGAACAACAACTATGGCTACACCTTC. As protein: CSVENNNYGYTF. This chain joins TRBV29-1 and TRBJ1-2; D not resolved. Germline CDR1 and CDR2: SQVTM and ANQGSEA. The CDR3 runs to 12 residues. The V end was cut by 3 bases, the J end by 2 bases, with 7 bases between.

This clonotype has at least ten counts. As DNA, the CDR3 is TGCGCCAGCAGCGATCCCGGTAGTGATGAAAAACTGTTTTTT. Translation gives CASSDPGSDEKLFF. This sequence joins TRBV5-1 and TRBJ1-4, with D unresolved. CDR1 is SGHRS and CDR2 is YFSETQ in the germline V gene. The ends were cut back, 4 bases at V and 6 bases at J, with 13 bases in the middle. The CDR3 runs 14 residues.

This clonotype has just a few counts. This chain connects TRBV20-1 to TRBJ1-1; 7 nucleotides match TRBD1. The CDR3 loop spans 14 amino acids. The ends lost 0 bases at V and 8 bases at J; junction bases unmatched: 9. Per the germline V gene, CDR1 is DFQATT and CDR2 is SNEGSKA (reference sequence). CDR3 residues: CSARDGRTGLEAFF. The CDR3 coding sequence is TGCAGTGCTAGAGATGGTCGGACAGGACTGGAAGCTTTCTTT.

The chain joins TRBV7-9 to TRBJ2-1, with TRBD1 matching 12 bases. Germline CDR1 and CDR2: SEHNR and FQNEAQ (reference sequence). This CDR3 is 15 amino acids long. V gave up 5 bases and J gave up 6 bases; unmatched junction bases: 5. CDR3 region: CASSLPGQGANEQFF. The CDR3 DNA reads TGTGCCAGCAGCCTCCCGGGACAGGGGGCCAATGAGCAGTTCTTC. The variable domain in full, with the rest retrieved from reference TRBV7-9 and TRBJ2-1, is DTGVSQNPRHKITKRGQNVTFRCDPISEHNRLYWYRQTLGQGPEFLTYFQNEAQLEKSRLLSDRFSAERPKGSFSTLEIQRTEQGDSAMYLCASSLPGQGANEQFFGPGTRLTVL.

This clonotype has just a few counts. One end of the junction is discordant with germline, which a read error may explain. The rearrangement links TRBV7-8 to TRBJ1-6, with D maybe TRBD1 (6 bases). Germline V CDR1 and CDR2: SGHVS, FQNEAQ. This CDR3 comprises 15 residues. The chain's CDR3 is CASSLDRVKSSPLHF. DNA of the CDR3: TGTGCCAGCAGCTTAGACAGGGTAAAGAGTTCACCTCTCCACTTT.

The genes are TRBV29-1 and TRBJ2-4; D uncertain. The CDR3 has 12 amino acids. CDR1 is SQVTM and CDR2 is ANQGSEA in the germline V gene. Trimming took off 7 bases at V and 6 bases at J, with 13 bases between the two ends. The CDR3 nucleotides read TGCAGCGCCCAACGCGGCGGAAACATTCAGTACTTC. Residues: CSAQRGGNIQYF.

On this clonotype itself: An end of the junction differs from the germline gene, which may be a read error. The rearrangement uses TRBV5-1 and TRBJ2-2, with D perhaps assigned TRBD1 or TRBD2 (5 bases each). Germline V gene data show CDR1 as SGHRS and CDR2 as YFSETQ. The CDR3 contains 14 residues. CDR3 loop: CACSVGANTGELFF. DNA of the CDR3: TGCGCCTGCAGTGTGGGGGCGAACACCGGGGAGCTGTTTTTT.

The V and J genes are TRBV6-2 or TRBV6-3 and TRBJ2-5; D is perhaps TRBD2 (6 bases). The DNA end is more similar to TRBJ2-1, so the J call may be wrong. From germline, CDR1 is MNHEY and CDR2 SVGEGT. The length of the CDR3 is 11 residues. The CDR3 loop reads CASSFSGRQFF. In DNA, the CDR3 is TGTGCCAGCAGTTTTAGCGGTCGGCAGTTCTTC.

Only a few counts were recorded for this clonotype. The chain uses TRBV29-1 and TRBJ2-4; a weak D match, TRBD2 (5 bases). The CDR3 has 13 amino acids. Germline CDR1 is SQVTM and CDR2 is ANQGSEA. V was clipped by 7 bases and J by 6 bases, with 16 bases between them. CDR3: CSAEGQERNIQYF. The CDR3 DNA reads as TGCAGCGCCGAGGGCCAGGAGAGAAACATTCAGTACTTC.

This clonotype has only a few counts. The J gene is TRBJ1-4, the V gene TRBV12-3 or TRBV12-4; a weak D match, TRBD1 (6 bases). The V end lost 6 bases, the J end lost 3 bases, and 11 bases lay between the germline ends. CDR3 length equals 14 residues. The CDR3 here is CASSLRGANEKLFF. The CDR3 region has the DNA TGTGCCAGCAGCCTCAGGGGAGCTAATGAAAAACTGTTTTTT.

The chain combines TRBV28 with TRBJ2-4; D gene unclear. V gave up 6 bases and J gave up 4 bases, with 7 bases separating them. Germline V gene sequence: CDR1 MDHEN, CDR2 SYDVKM. CDR3 length: 12 amino acids. The CDR3 coding sequence is TGTGCCAGCAGGGCCGGGAAAAACATTCAGTACTTC. This gives the protein CASRAGKNIQYF. Using reference TRBV28 and TRBJ2-4 for the parts outside the CDR3, the full variable domain is DVKVTQSSRYLVKRTGEKVFLECVQDMDHENMFWYRQDPGLGLRLIYFSYDVKMKEKGDIPEGYSVSREKKERFSLILESASTNQTSMYLCASRAGKNIQYFGAGTRLSVL.

The V gene is TRBV3-1, the J gene TRBJ1-1; possibly TRBD1 for D (5 bases). Germline CDR1 is LGHDT and CDR2 is YNNKEL (reference sequence). The CDR3 has 15 amino acids. V was shortened by 10 bases and J by 8 bases, with 26 bases between the two germline ends. The CDR3, as DNA: TGTGCCACCGGGAAATCTGGGACGGCGATAAGGGAAGCTTTCTTT. Its translation: CATGKSGTAIREAFF.

In this sample, this clonotype turned up a few times. At one of its ends the junction is not consistent with the germline gene, which may arise from a read error. The CDR3 is CASNLTAGTGYEQYF. DNA of the CDR3: TGCGCCAGCAACTTGACGGCAGGGACGGGGTACGAGCAGTACTTC. This chain connects TRBV5-1 to TRBJ2-5; D is possibly TRBD1 or TRBD2 (5 bases each). The assigned J gene may be wrong: the sequence end matches TRBJ2-7 better. Germline V gene sequence: CDR1 SGHRS, CDR2 YFSETQ. The CDR3 runs 15 residues.

There are many counts of this clonotype. V usage is TRBV3-1 and J usage is TRBJ2-7; D remains ambiguous. V was clipped by 0 bases and J by 3 bases, with 0 bases between them. Per the germline V gene, CDR1 is LGHDT and CDR2 is YNNKEL (reference sequence). The CDR3 extends over 11 amino acids. CDR3 sequence reads: CASSQDYEQYF. The DNA of the CDR3 is TGTGCCAGCAGCCAAGACTACGAGCAGTACTTC.

CDR3 nucleotide sequence: TGTGCCTCCGAGGGCGGGTCCTACGAGCAGTACTTC. This sequence encodes CASEGGSYEQYF. The chain is built from TRBV19 and TRBJ2-7, with a weak D call TRBD2 (5 bases). Germline V CDR1 and CDR2: LNHDA, SQIVND (reference sequence). This CDR3 has 12 amino acids. V lost 11 bases, J lost 1 base, and 12 bases lay in between.

This clonotype came up a few times. The V gene is TRBV18, the J gene TRBJ2-5, with D possibly called TRBD1 or TRBD2 (5 bases each). The V gene's germline CDR1 is KGHSH and CDR2 LQKENI. Trimming left V 1 base short and J 5 bases short, with 14 bases between. The CDR3 totals 15 residues. CDR3 loop: CASSPQAQGGETQYF. CDR3 sequence (DNA): TGTGCCAGCTCACCACAGGCGCAGGGCGGGGAGACCCAGTACTTC.

The table lists this clonotype with a few counts. V gene TRBV7-2 combines with J gene TRBJ2-1, with 12 nucleotides matching TRBD2. CDR1 and CDR2 from the germline V gene are SGHTA and FQGNSA. The CDR3 length is 17 residues. The J segment lost 10 bases and the V segment lost 1 base, leaving 11 bases of the junction unmatched. CDR3 amino acids: CASSLDSSGRARDEQFF. The CDR3 DNA reads TGTGCCAGCAGCTTAGACTCTAGCGGGAGGGCCAGAGACGAGCAGTTCTTC.

This clonotype was seen a handful of times. The gene calls are TRBV2 and TRBJ1-5; possible D gene TRBD1, 5 bases. Germline V CDR1 and CDR2: SNHLY, FYNNEI. V was trimmed by 5 bases and J by 0 bases, leaving 14 bases between them. CDR3 size: 16 residues. CDR3 sequence reads: CASSPGNPYSNQPQHF. CDR3 nucleotide sequence: TGTGCCAGCAGTCCAGGGAACCCTTATAGCAATCAGCCCCAGCATTTT. The entire variable domain, with the rest obtained from reference TRBV2 and TRBJ1-5, is as follows: EPEVTQTPSHQVTQMGQEVILRCVPISNHLYFYWYRQILGQKVEFLVSFYNNEISEKSEIFDDQFSVERPDGSNFTLKIRSTKLEDSAMYFCASSPGNPYSNQPQHFGDGTRLSIL.

V and J are TRBV5-5 and TRBJ2-3, with no clear D. V dropped 2 bases and J dropped 3 bases, with 7 bases sitting between them. In germline, CDR1 is SGHKS, CDR2 YYEKEE (reference sequence). The CDR3 has 13 residues. CDR3: CASSFRVTDTQYF. DNA for the CDR3: TGTGCCAGCAGCTTCCGGGTAACAGATACGCAGTATTTT. Variable domain in full (rest from reference TRBV5-5 and TRBJ2-3): DAGVTQSPTHLIKTRGQQVTLRCSPISGHKSVSWYQQVLGQGPQFIFQYYEKEERGRGNFPDRFSARQFPNYSSELNVNALLLGDSALYLCASSFRVTDTQYFGPGTRLTVL.

The chain carries TRBV20-1 and TRBJ2-5, with a possible D match to TRBD2 (6 bases). Germline V gene data show CDR1 as DFQATT and CDR2 as SNEGSKA (reference sequence). This CDR3 is built from 13 residues. V dropped 4 bases and J dropped 1 base, with 10 bases sitting between them. The CDR3 DNA reads TGCAGTGCTAAGGCGGGGCTCCAAGAGACCCAGTACTTC. It yields the protein CSAKAGLQETQYF.

The genes are TRBV7-3 and TRBJ1-1; 8 nucleotides match TRBD1. The CDR3 contains 12 residues. V lost 6 bases, J lost 10 bases, and 7 bases stayed unmatched. CDR1 is SGHTA and CDR2 is FQGTGA in the germline V gene. CDR3 protein: CASSPGQGVAFF. The CDR3 nucleotides read TGTGCCAGCAGTCCCGGACAGGGTGTAGCTTTCTTT.

The V and J genes are TRBV29-1 and TRBJ2-7, with 8 bases matching TRBD1. Unmatched junction bases numbered 7, after V lost 3 bases and J lost 6 bases. The germline V gene has CDR1 SQVTM and CDR2 ANQGSEA. This CDR3 is built from 13 residues. The CDR3 reads CSVDGQGAGEQYF. In DNA form, the CDR3 reads TGCAGCGTTGATGGGCAGGGGGCGGGCGAGCAGTACTTC.

The table lists this clonotype with a few counts. The chain is built from TRBV5-1 and TRBJ1-3; the D is unclear. The CDR3 length is 15 residues. Trimming left V 2 bases short and J 3 bases short, with 12 bases between. Germline loops: CDR1 SGHRS, CDR2 YFSETQ. CDR3 in amino acids: CASSFAHGFGNTIYF. The CDR3 bases are TGCGCCAGCAGCTTCGCCCACGGGTTTGGAAACACCATATATTTT. Based on the CDR3 plus reference TRBV5-1 and TRBJ1-3, the full variable domain is KAGVTQTPRYLIKTRGQQVTLSCSPISGHRSVSWYQQTPGQGLQFLFEYFSETQRNKGNFPGRFSGRQFSNSRSEMNVSTLELGDSALYLCASSFAHGFGNTIYFGEGSWLTVV.

A few counts support this clonotype. The chain uses TRBV15 and TRBJ1-1; D possibly corresponds to TRBD1 (5 bases). This CDR3 comprises 14 residues. From germline, CDR1 is LNHNV and CDR2 YYDKDF (reference sequence). V shed 5 bases and J shed 2 bases, with 12 bases lying between them. The CDR3 loop is CATSHDGGNTEAFF. CDR3 in DNA: TGTGCCACCAGCCACGATGGGGGTAACACTGAAGCTTTCTTT.

The sample holds a few counts of this clonotype. One end of the junction does not line up with germline, which may come from a read error. CDR3 region: CAGSLGDTEAFF. CDR3 nucleotides: TGTGCCGGCAGTTTAGGAGACACTGAAGCTTTCTTT. The chain links TRBV12-3 or TRBV12-4 to TRBJ1-1; D not certain. The CDR3 is 12 amino acids.

Many counts were recorded for this clonotype. The gene calls are TRBV29-1 and TRBJ2-7; D assignment may be TRBD1 or TRBD2 (6 bases each). The length of the CDR3 is 13 residues. Between the trimmed V and J ends, which lost 7 bases and 3 bases, there was a span of 16 bases. The germline gives CDR1 SQVTM, CDR2 ANQGSEA. The CDR3 nucleotides are TGCAGCGGCCGAACGGGGGCTCGCTACGAGCAGTACTTC. Translating it yields CSGRTGARYEQYF.

J is TRBJ2-7 and V is TRBV7-9, with D perhaps TRBD2 (6 bases). The germline CDR1 and CDR2 sequences are SEHNR and FQNEAQ (reference sequence). The CDR3 is 14 amino acids. The ends were cut back, 5 bases at V and 5 bases at J, with 16 bases in the middle. Here the CDR3 reads CASSRTTPGDEQYF. Written as DNA, the CDR3 is TGTGCCAGCAGCCGGACGACGCCGGGGGACGAGCAGTACTTC.

This clonotype was picked up a small number of times. This chain connects TRBV11-2 to TRBJ2-1, with unresolved D. V was pared by 5 bases and J by 0 bases, with 11 bases between. The V gene's germline CDR1 is SGHAT and CDR2 FQNNGV. The CDR3 is made up of 15 amino acids. The CDR3 DNA reads as TGTGCCAGCAGCCCACTCCCTAGCTCCTACAATGAGCAGTTCTTC. This translates into CASSPLPSSYNEQFF.

This clonotype was detected only a few times. The chain recombines TRBV4-1 with TRBJ2-7, with 7 bases lining up with TRBD1. J gave up 7 bases and V 2 bases, and 8 bases lay outside the gene matches. This CDR3 contains 14 residues. Germline V gives CDR1 MGHRA, CDR2 YSYEKL. The CDR3 sequence is CASSQIRQGGEQYF. For the CDR3, the DNA is TGCGCCAGCAGCCAAATCAGACAGGGCGGTGAGCAGTACTTC.